A single sample is the source of the 14 T cell receptor beta chains below, sequenced in a study of blood T cell repertoires in COVID-19. Repertoires were generated with immunoSEQ multiplex PCR, while TCRdb's copy carries only in-frame clones and drops some. The table shows roughly 200,000 clones, with approximately 88% occurring only once. Material for sequencing was peripheral blood. These receptors were obtained from a man aged 35 to 55 with acute or convalescent COVID-19.

The CDR3 nucleotides are TGTGCCAGCAGCGGAGGGACTCGGGCTGGGACTGAAGCTTTCTTT. Translation: CASSGGTRAGTEAFF. The genes are TRBV7-2 and TRBJ1-1; D is possibly TRBD1 (5 bases). The CDR3 is 15 residues long. Germline V lookup: CDR1 SGHTA, CDR2 FQGNSA. The V end was cut by 5 bases, the J end by 5 bases, with 18 bases between.

The chain carries TRBV6-5 and TRBJ2-5, with TRBD1 matching 11 bases. There are 15 residues in the CDR3. Germline loops: CDR1 MNHEY, CDR2 SVGAGI. The V and J ends lost 2 bases and 5 bases, in that order; junction bases with no gene match: 4. CDR3 sequence reads: CASSYRTGGGETQYF. CDR3 sequence (DNA): TGTGCCAGCAGTTACCGGACAGGGGGCGGGGAGACCCAGTACTTC.

The rearrangement uses TRBV5-4 and TRBJ2-3; no definite D call. V was clipped by 3 bases and J by 7 bases, with 12 bases between them. CDR1 is SGHNT and CDR2 is YYREEE in the germline V gene (reference sequence). CDR3 length: 13 residues. The CDR3 DNA reads as TGTGCCAGCAGCTCGCTACTAACCTATACGCAGTATTTT. Its translation is CASSSLLTYTQYF.

The chain couples TRBV27 to TRBJ2-3, with D hard to call. CDR1 is MNHEY, CDR2 SMNVEV, per germline (reference sequence). This CDR3 is built from 12 residues. Between the trimmed V and J ends, which lost 8 bases and 4 bases, there was a span of 10 bases. CDR3 region: CASGQNPDTQYF. The CDR3 DNA follows: TGTGCCAGCGGCCAAAACCCAGATACGCAGTATTTT.

The chain joins TRBV27 to TRBJ2-1; the match to TRBD2 covers 8 bases. This CDR3 is 16 amino acids long. Germline V gene sequence: CDR1 MNHEY, CDR2 SMNVEV (reference sequence). V lost 5 bases, J lost 1 base, and 7 bases stayed unmatched. Here the CDR3 DNA reads TGTGCCAGCAGTCGACTAGCGAGGGGATCCTACAATGAGCAGTTCTTC. As protein: CASSRLARGSYNEQFF.

The rearrangement links TRBV19 to TRBJ2-7, with TRBD1 as a possible D gene (5 bases). Germline CDR1 and CDR2: LNHDA and SQIVND (reference sequence). The V end lost 1 base, the J end lost 6 bases, and 16 bases lay between the germline ends. The CDR3 totals 15 residues. The CDR3 nucleotides read TGTGCCAGTAGTATAGCGGCTGGGGCGGTGGGCGAGCAGTACTTC. The encoded protein is CASSIAAGAVGEQYF.

This chain connects TRBV4-2 to TRBJ2-6, with 10 bases identical to TRBD1. The germline V gene has CDR1 LGHNA and CDR2 YNFKEQ. Trimming cost V 0 bases and J 2 bases; bases outside gene matches: 4. The CDR3 sequence is 18 residues long. The CDR3 nucleotides read TGTGCCAGCAGCCAAGAAGGGACAGGGGATGCTGGGGCCAACGTCCTGACTTTC. This translates into CASSQEGTGDAGANVLTF.

V and J are TRBV14 and TRBJ2-5, with D perhaps matching TRBD1 (5 bases). This CDR3 is 13 amino acids long. The germline CDR1 and CDR2 sequences are SGHDN and FVKESK. V was cut by 1 base and J by 4 bases, with 7 bases left in between. CDR3 region: CASSQGTGETQYF. Here the CDR3 DNA reads TGTGCCAGCAGCCAAGGAACAGGAGAGACCCAGTACTTC.

The chain uses TRBV19 and TRBJ1-2, with 7 bases identical to TRBD1. The CDR3 extends over 14 amino acids. V was clipped by 3 bases and J by 5 bases; unmatched bases: 6. The V gene's germline CDR1 is LNHDA and CDR2 SQIVND (reference sequence). CDR3 sequence (DNA): TGTGCCAGTAGTATTGGGACAGCTTTATATGGCTACACCTTC. It is translated as CASSIGTALYGYTF. Filled out from reference TRBV19 and TRBJ1-2, the complete variable domain reads DGGITQSPKYLFRKEGQNVTLSCEQNLNHDAMYWYRQDPGQGLRLIYYSQIVNDFQKGDIAEGYSVSREKKESFPLTVTSAQKNPTAFYLCASSIGTALYGYTFGSGTRLTVV.

The chain recombines TRBV5-1 with TRBJ2-1, with TRBD2 matching 12 bases. Germline V CDR1 and CDR2: SGHRS, YFSETQ. The junction had 8 bases not matched to a gene; V was cut back by 2 bases and J by 8 bases. The CDR3 totals 16 residues. CDR3 residues: CASSLRLAGVHYEQFF. CDR3 bases: TGCGCCAGCAGCTTACGACTAGCGGGAGTACACTATGAGCAGTTCTTC.

The V call is TRBV11-2, the J call TRBJ1-2; D may be TRBD1 (5 bases). The CDR3 totals 15 residues. CDR1 SGHAT and CDR2 FQNNGV come from the germline V gene. The V and J ends lost 1 base and 2 bases respectively, with 11 bases between them. The CDR3 coding sequence is TGTGCCAGCAGCTTAGTTAGGGGCACCAACTATGGCTACACCTTC. Translated, it gives CASSLVRGTNYGYTF.

The chain has TRBV6-5 and TRBJ1-1; D is unresolved. The V gene's germline CDR1 is MNHEY and CDR2 SVGAGI. The CDR3 contains 14 residues. Trimming pared 3 bases from V and 1 base from J, leaving 9 bases between. The CDR3 nucleotides are TGTGCCAGCAGTTATAAGCATTGGAACACTGAAGCTTTCTTT. Encoded protein: CASSYKHWNTEAFF.

The V gene is TRBV5-1, the J gene TRBJ2-7, with 8 bases that match TRBD2. With 5 bases clipped from V and 5 bases from J, the junction kept 12 bases outside the gene matches. CDR1 is SGHRS, CDR2 YFSETQ, per germline. The CDR3 has 15 residues. The CDR3 sequence: CASRPISGSVDEQYF. For the CDR3, the DNA is TGCGCCAGCAGGCCCATAAGCGGGAGCGTAGACGAGCAGTACTTC.

This chain uses TRBV7-6 with TRBJ2-1; the match to TRBD2 covers 7 bases. The CDR3 extends over 15 amino acids. V was pared by 5 bases and J by 2 bases, with 6 bases of the junction left unmatched. Germline V gene data show CDR1 as SGHVS and CDR2 as FNYEAQ. For the CDR3, the DNA is TGTGCCAGCAGCCTGGGAGGGATCCCCTACAATGAGCAGTTCTTC. It specifies CASSLGGIPYNEQFF.